This T cell receptor beta chain originates from a study of shared clonotypes between healthy human individuals. The study ran the assay at deep level. Data came from immunoSEQ multiplex PCR; TCRdb stores just in-frame clones and leaves some out. The sample yields nearly 2 million clones, over 85% seen once. Study results and limitations: Clonotypes which were not shared had lower generation probabilities than clonotypes that all four donors shared.

About this clone itself: Its antigen remains unknown.

V lost 8 bases to trimming and J lost 1 base; unmatched junction nucleotides: 9. The CDR3 length is 15 residues. CDR1 is MNHEY and CDR2 is SVGAGI in the germline V gene. Terminally differentiated effector memory CD45RA+ cells were excluded from the naive CD8 cells, which were CD45RO-negative and positively selected for CCR7. This receptor was identified in a young man in good health. The sequenced sample was naive CD8+ T cells sorted from blood. The genes are TRBV6-5 and TRBJ1-1, with 8 bases matching TRBD1. The CDR3 here is CASSGQGETNTEAFF. The CDR3 DNA sequence: TGTGCCAGCTCAGGACAGGGTGAGACGAACACTGAAGCTTTCTTT.